A selection of T cell receptor beta chains follows, all from one sample in a study of T cells in Graves' hyperthyroidism and ophthalmopathy. MiXCR was run by TCRdb on the multiplex PCR reads, yielding one entry per CDR3 protein. The repertoire includes roughly 700,000 distinct CDR3 sequences, around 16% of them detected once, and about a sixth sits in the top ten. Sequenced material: blood. These TCRs come from a man in his fifties with Graves' hyperthyroidism. The CDR3 runs from the conserved cysteine through the conserved F or W. A D gene is named only where the DNA matches it firmly. Clone size is stated in some rows and not others, as once, few, many or a class when expanded.

v_gene: TRBV28
abundance: .
j_gene: TRBJ2-1
len: 17
d_gene: .
CDR3nt: TGTGCCAGCAGTTTCCCTACTCACCGGGAGAACTACAATGAGCAGTTCTTC
CDR3aa: CASSFPTHRENYNEQFF

v_gene: TRBV18
abundance: many
j_gene: TRBJ2-1
len: 15
d_gene: TRBD2
CDR3nt: TGTGCCAGCTCCCGGCCGGGACTAGCGGGAGTTGAGCAGTTCTTC
CDR3aa: CASSRPGLAGVEQFF

v_gene: TRBV18
abundance: many
j_gene: TRBJ1-1
len: 14
d_gene: .
CDR3nt: TGTGCCAGCTCACCACGTAGGGATAACACTGAAGCTTTCTTT
CDR3aa: CASSPRRDNTEAFF

v_gene: TRBV3-1
abundance: .
j_gene: TRBJ1-2
len: 15
d_gene: .
CDR3nt: TGTGCCAGCAGCAATCGGGATTTCTGGGCGGAAGGCTACACCTTC
CDR3aa: CASSNRDFWAEGYTF

v_gene: TRBV5-6
abundance: .
j_gene: TRBJ2-2
len: 15
d_gene: .
CDR3nt: TGTGCCAGCAGCTCCGATTTCCGGGACACCGGGGAGCTGTTTTTT
CDR3aa: CASSSDFRDTGELFF

v_gene: TRBV11-2
abundance: many
j_gene: TRBJ2-7
len: 11
d_gene: .
CDR3nt: TGTGCCAGCAGACTGGGGACAAAGCAGTACTTC
CDR3aa: CASRLGTKQYF

v_gene: TRBV19
abundance: few
j_gene: TRBJ2-7
len: 13
d_gene: .
CDR3nt: TGTGCCAGTAGTCTTGGACACCCCCACGAGCAGTACTTC
CDR3aa: CASSLGHPHEQYF

v_gene: TRBV7-9
abundance: .
j_gene: TRBJ2-7
len: 15
d_gene: .
CDR3nt: TGTGCCAGCAGCTTAGAGAAGTCCAGGAGGGGCGAGCAGTACTTC
CDR3aa: CASSLEKSRRGEQYF

v_gene: TRBV12-3/TRBV12-4
abundance: few
j_gene: TRBJ2-2
len: 15
d_gene: .
CDR3nt: TGTGCCAGCAGTTTAGTTCAGGGGGGGACCGGGGAGCTGTTTTTT
CDR3aa: CASSLVQGGTGELFF

v_gene: TRBV20-1
abundance: .
j_gene: TRBJ1-1
len: 13
d_gene: TRBD1
CDR3nt: TGCAGTGTCCTTCCCGCCGGGACAGAAGAAGCTTTCTTT
CDR3aa: CSVLPAGTEEAFF

v_gene: TRBV28
abundance: many
j_gene: TRBJ1-2
len: 13
d_gene: .
CDR3nt: TGTGCCAGCAGTCAACGACAGGACTATGGCTACACCTTC
CDR3aa: CASSQRQDYGYTF

v_gene: TRBV6-1
abundance: few
j_gene: TRBJ2-7
len: 15
d_gene: .
CDR3nt: TGTGCCAGCAGCCCAGTAGGTGAGGCGCCCTACGAGCAGTACTTC
CDR3aa: CASSPVGEAPYEQYF

v_gene: TRBV3-1
abundance: few
j_gene: TRBJ1-2
len: 15
d_gene: .
CDR3nt: TGTGCCAGCAGCCTCGTGGGAGGGGGGACCTATGGCTACACCTTC
CDR3aa: CASSLVGGGTYGYTF

v_gene: TRBV19
abundance: .
j_gene: TRBJ2-5
len: 15
d_gene: .
CDR3nt: TGTGCCAGTAGTCAATGGGCCGGACCCCAAGAGACCCAGTACTTC
CDR3aa: CASSQWAGPQETQYF

v_gene: TRBV15
abundance: many
j_gene: TRBJ2-3
len: 14
d_gene: TRBD2
CDR3nt: TGTGCCACCAGGAGGCTAGCGGGTGGAGATACGCAGTATTTT
CDR3aa: CATRRLAGGDTQYF

v_gene: TRBV18
abundance: .
j_gene: TRBJ2-3
len: 16
d_gene: .
CDR3nt: TGTGCCAGCTCACCCGACACGGCCGAGCGCACAGATACGCAGTATTTT
CDR3aa: CASSPDTAERTDTQYF

v_gene: TRBV14
abundance: many
j_gene: TRBJ2-1
len: 16
d_gene: .
CDR3nt: TGTGCCAGCAGCCAAGAGGGGTTTAGTTGGGACAATGAGCAGTTCTTC
CDR3aa: CASSQEGFSWDNEQFF

v_gene: TRBV5-6
abundance: .
j_gene: TRBJ2-1
len: 21
d_gene: TRBD2
CDR3nt: TGTGCCAGCAGCCCGACATACGGGACTAGCGGGTTAACCCCCTTAGGCAATGAGCAGTTCTTC
CDR3aa: CASSPTYGTSGLTPLGNEQFF

v_gene: TRBV7-3
abundance: .
j_gene: TRBJ2-1
len: 15
d_gene: .
CDR3nt: TGTGCCAGCAGCTTAACACTGGAGAATTGGCATGAGCAGTTCTTC
CDR3aa: CASSLTLENWHEQFF

v_gene: TRBV4-1
abundance: .
j_gene: TRBJ2-1
len: 15
d_gene: .
CDR3nt: TGCGCCAGCAGCCTTGGTTGGGGCTCCTACAATGAGCAGTTCTTC
CDR3aa: CASSLGWGSYNEQFF

v_gene: TRBV2
abundance: many
j_gene: TRBJ1-2
len: 13
d_gene: .
CDR3nt: TGTGCCAGCAGTGAACAGGCAGGCTATGGCTACACCTTC
CDR3aa: CASSEQAGYGYTF

v_gene: TRBV10-3
abundance: many
j_gene: TRBJ2-3
len: 15
d_gene: .
CDR3nt: TGTGCCATCAGTGATCGGGGAACCGGACCAGATACGCAGTATTTT
CDR3aa: CAISDRGTGPDTQYF

v_gene: TRBV10-3
abundance: .
j_gene: TRBJ1-2
len: 13
d_gene: .
CDR3nt: TGTGCCATCAGTGAGTCACAGAACTATGGCTACACCTTC
CDR3aa: CAISESQNYGYTF

v_gene: TRBV30
abundance: .
j_gene: TRBJ2-1
len: 15
d_gene: TRBD2
CDR3nt: TGTGCCTGGAGTGAACTAGCGGGATCCTACAATGAGCAGTTCTTC
CDR3aa: CAWSELAGSYNEQFF

v_gene: TRBV5-1
abundance: .
j_gene: TRBJ2-1
len: 15
d_gene: TRBD2
CDR3nt: TGCGCCAGCAGCTTGGCTGGGACTAGTATCGATGAGCAGTTCTTC
CDR3aa: CASSLAGTSIDEQFF

v_gene: TRBV9
abundance: many
j_gene: TRBJ1-2
len: 14
d_gene: .
CDR3nt: TGTGCCAGCAGCGTAGAGTCTGGGAACTATGGCTACACCTTC
CDR3aa: CASSVESGNYGYTF

v_gene: TRBV28
abundance: many
j_gene: TRBJ2-3
len: 16
d_gene: TRBD1
CDR3nt: TGTGCCAGCAGTTCGGTGGGGGACAGGCACACAGATACGCAGTATTTT
CDR3aa: CASSSVGDRHTDTQYF

v_gene: TRBV3-1
abundance: few
j_gene: TRBJ1-2
len: 11
d_gene: .
CDR3nt: TGTGCCAGCAGCCAAAAATATGGCTACACCTTC
CDR3aa: CASSQKYGYTF

v_gene: TRBV5-1
abundance: once
j_gene: TRBJ2-6
len: 17
d_gene: .
CDR3nt: TGCGCCAGCCGCAGACAAGGTACCATCTCTGGGGCCAACGTCCTGACTTTC
CDR3aa: CASRRQGTISGANVLTF

v_gene: TRBV28
abundance: many
j_gene: TRBJ2-5
len: 13
d_gene: .
CDR3nt: TGTGCCACCCTTGAAGGTACCCAAGAGACCCAGTACTTC
CDR3aa: CATLEGTQETQYF

v_gene: TRBV5-1
abundance: once
j_gene: TRBJ2-1
len: 15
d_gene: TRBD2
CDR3nt: TGCGCCAGCAGCTTGGTTCTAGCGGGAGGCGATGAGCAGTTCTTC
CDR3aa: CASSLVLAGGDEQFF

v_gene: TRBV28
abundance: .
j_gene: TRBJ1-4
len: 13
d_gene: TRBD1
CDR3nt: TGTGCCAGCGCCGGGACAGGGGTGGAAAAACTGTTTTTT
CDR3aa: CASAGTGVEKLFF

v_gene: TRBV28
abundance: few
j_gene: TRBJ2-7
len: 12
d_gene: .
CDR3nt: TGTGCCAGCGATGGGACTTCCTACGAGCAGTACTTC
CDR3aa: CASDGTSYEQYF

v_gene: TRBV6-2/TRBV6-3
abundance: many
j_gene: TRBJ2-7
len: 15
d_gene: TRBD2
CDR3nt: TGTGCCAGCAGTTCCCTGCTAGCGGCTGGGTACGAGCAGTACTTC
CDR3aa: CASSSLLAAGYEQYF

v_gene: TRBV7-6
abundance: .
j_gene: TRBJ1-1
len: 14
d_gene: .
CDR3nt: TGTGCCAGCAGCTTAACACAGTTCGACACTGAAGCTTTCTTT
CDR3aa: CASSLTQFDTEAFF

v_gene: TRBV5-1
abundance: .
j_gene: TRBJ2-3
len: 17
d_gene: .
CDR3nt: TGCGCCAGCAGCATACTGAACATAGCGGACGGCACAGATACGCAGTATTTT
CDR3aa: CASSILNIADGTDTQYF

v_gene: TRBV28
abundance: many
j_gene: TRBJ2-7
len: 13
d_gene: .
CDR3nt: TGTGCCAGCAAAGAGGGATCCTCCTACGAGCAGTACTTC
CDR3aa: CASKEGSSYEQYF

v_gene: TRBV10-3
abundance: many
j_gene: TRBJ2-7
len: 13
d_gene: TRBD1
CDR3nt: TGTGCCATCACCGGGACAGGGGAAAACGAGCAGTACTTC
CDR3aa: CAITGTGENEQYF

v_gene: TRBV7-3
abundance: many
j_gene: TRBJ1-1
len: 14
d_gene: .
CDR3nt: TGTGCCAGCAGCTTTAATCCATGGAACACTGAAGCTTTCTTT
CDR3aa: CASSFNPWNTEAFF

v_gene: TRBV11-2
abundance: many
j_gene: TRBJ2-7
len: 16
d_gene: TRBD1
CDR3nt: TGTGCCAGCAGCTTATCCCCGGGACAGGGATCCTACGAGCAGTACTTC
CDR3aa: CASSLSPGQGSYEQYF

v_gene: TRBV7-2
abundance: few
j_gene: TRBJ1-5
len: 16
d_gene: .
CDR3nt: TGTGCCAGCAGCTCCCTCGATAGTTATAGCAATCAGCCCCAGCATTTT
CDR3aa: CASSSLDSYSNQPQHF

v_gene: TRBV6-6
abundance: few
j_gene: TRBJ1-6
len: 14
d_gene: .
CDR3nt: TGTGCCAGCAGTTACTCCCCTGACAGGTCACCCCTCCACTTT
CDR3aa: CASSYSPDRSPLHF

v_gene: TRBV19
abundance: .
j_gene: TRBJ2-7
len: 15
d_gene: .
CDR3nt: TGTGCCAGTAGTATAGTTTTTACAGCCTCCTACGAGCAGTACTTC
CDR3aa: CASSIVFTASYEQYF

v_gene: TRBV28
abundance: many
j_gene: TRBJ2-7
len: 15
d_gene: .
CDR3nt: TGTGCCAGCAGTGCCCTAGTAGGTCCCTTCCACGAGCAGTACTTC
CDR3aa: CASSALVGPFHEQYF

v_gene: TRBV11-2
abundance: many
j_gene: TRBJ2-4
len: 14
d_gene: .
CDR3nt: TGTGCCAGCAGCCCGTTGGGGGGCCGAAACATTCAGTACTTC
CDR3aa: CASSPLGGRNIQYF

v_gene: TRBV5-6
abundance: .
j_gene: TRBJ1-1
len: 15
d_gene: .
CDR3nt: TGTGCCAGCAGCTTGAGGGCAGGTTCGTGGACTGAAGCTTTCTTT
CDR3aa: CASSLRAGSWTEAFF

v_gene: TRBV7-3
abundance: .
j_gene: TRBJ2-7
len: 13
d_gene: TRBD2
CDR3nt: TGTGCCAGCAGCTCCGCGACTAGCGAACGGCAGTACTTC
CDR3aa: CASSSATSERQYF

v_gene: TRBV7-2
abundance: .
j_gene: TRBJ1-2
len: 13
d_gene: .
CDR3nt: TGTGCCAGCAGCTTAGAACAGATTTATGGCTACACCTTC
CDR3aa: CASSLEQIYGYTF

v_gene: TRBV7-9
abundance: few
j_gene: TRBJ2-2
len: 16
d_gene: TRBD1
CDR3nt: TGTGCCAGCAGCCGCGGGACAGGGGGCCGAACCGGGGAGCTGTTTTTT
CDR3aa: CASSRGTGGRTGELFF

v_gene: TRBV28
abundance: .
j_gene: TRBJ1-1
len: 15
d_gene: .
CDR3nt: TGTGCCAGCAGACCACGGTCCAGGTTGAACACTGAAGCTTTCTTT
CDR3aa: CASRPRSRLNTEAFF

v_gene: TRBV2
abundance: many
j_gene: TRBJ2-3
len: 14
d_gene: TRBD2
CDR3nt: TGTGCCAGCATTCACAGCGGGAGTACAGATACGCAGTATTTT
CDR3aa: CASIHSGSTDTQYF

v_gene: TRBV10-2
abundance: many
j_gene: TRBJ2-7
len: 15
d_gene: TRBD2
CDR3nt: TGCGCCAGCAGTCGCGTTAGCGGGAGCATGGGGGAGCAGTACTTC
CDR3aa: CASSRVSGSMGEQYF

v_gene: TRBV20-1
abundance: .
j_gene: TRBJ2-1
len: 13
d_gene: .
CDR3nt: TGCAGTGCTTGGGCCGCACCCGGCAATGAGCAGTTCTTC
CDR3aa: CSAWAAPGNEQFF

v_gene: TRBV20-1
abundance: many
j_gene: TRBJ2-4
len: 12
d_gene: .
CDR3nt: TGCAGCTGGGAGGAGTTTACAAACATTCAGTACTTC
CDR3aa: CSWEEFTNIQYF

v_gene: TRBV27
abundance: .
j_gene: TRBJ1-3
len: 15
d_gene: TRBD1
CDR3nt: TGTGCCAGCAACCCGACAGGGGTAGTTGGAAACACCATATATTTT
CDR3aa: CASNPTGVVGNTIYF